These 17 T cell receptor beta chains were sequenced from one sample in a study of blood T cell repertoires in COVID-19. Data came from immunoSEQ multiplex PCR; TCRdb stores just in-frame clones and leaves some out. Here the sample spans about 400,000 clones, around 90% being singletons. The sequenced sample consisted of peripheral blood. The source is a man aged 40-49 years with acute or convalescent COVID-19.

The rearrangement links TRBV7-2 to TRBJ1-5, with TRBD1 matching 10 bases. The V segment lost 3 bases and the J segment 5 bases; nucleotides outside the gene matches: 1. CDR3 length: 14 residues. Germline CDR1 and CDR2: SGHTA and FQGNSA. The CDR3: CASSLGQGHQPQHF. CDR3 nucleotides: TGTGCCAGCAGCTTGGGACAGGGGCATCAGCCCCAGCATTTT.

This chain joins TRBV6-5 and TRBJ2-7; TRBD1 matches at 9 bases. Germline CDR1 MNHEY, CDR2 SVGAGI. The CDR3 spans 16 residues. After removal of 3 bases from V and 5 bases from J, the junction contained 11 bases not matched to a gene. CDR3 sequence reads: CASSYSTGGVRNEQYF. CDR3 bases: TGTGCCAGCAGTTATTCGACAGGGGGTGTCCGCAACGAGCAGTACTTC.

This clone was counted only a few times. Sequence at one end of the junction differs from germline and may be a read error. CDR3 loop: CASSFSTRSSFSEQFF. DNA for the CDR3: TGTGCTAGCAGCTTCTCAACCCGGTCTAGCTTCAGTGAGCAGTTCTTC. The rearrangement links TRBV7-7 to TRBJ2-1, with TRBD2 as a possible D gene (5 bases). The germline V gene has CDR1 SSHAT and CDR2 FNYEAQ (reference sequence). The CDR3 spans 16 residues.

The genes are TRBV9 and TRBJ2-5; a weak D match, TRBD2 (7 bases). Germline V gene lookup returns CDR1 SGDLS and CDR2 YYNGEE. There are 15 residues in the CDR3. V was shortened by 3 bases and J by 5 bases, with 17 bases between the two germline ends. Written as DNA, the CDR3 is TGTGCCAGCAGCGCCCGGGGGGCCCGCGCCGAGACCCAGTACTTC. Protein product: CASSARGARAETQYF.

This clone was seen only once. J is TRBJ1-2 and V is TRBV2; D remains unclear. From germline, CDR1 is SNHLY and CDR2 FYNNEI. This CDR3 region has 13 residues. Deletions cut 2 bases from V and 6 bases from J, with 10 bases between. The CDR3 DNA sequence: TGTGCCAGCAGTGAACCCCTAGCCCATGGCTACACCTTC. Its protein product is CASSEPLAHGYTF.

Regarding this clone: The sample holds other DNA sequences that translate to the same CDR3. Here the CDR3 reads CASSLGGYGYTF. CDR3 sequence (DNA): TGTGCCAGCAGTCTCGGGGGCTATGGCTACACCTTC. This chain links TRBV28 with TRBJ1-2, with D possibly matching TRBD1 (5 bases). Looked up from germline, CDR1 is MDHEN and CDR2 is SYDVKM. The CDR3 has 12 residues. The V gene lost 5 bases and the J gene lost 4 bases, with 8 bases spanning the gap.

CDR3 sequence reads: CASSPRDRGGYEQYF. The CDR3 DNA reads as TGTGCCAGCAGCCCAAGGGACAGGGGGGGATACGAGCAGTACTTC. The chain is built from TRBV3-1 (or the pseudogene TRBV3-2) and TRBJ2-7, with 11 bases that match TRBD1. The germline V gene has CDR1 LGHDT and CDR2 YNNKEL (reference sequence). This CDR3 contains 15 residues. The V segment lost 4 bases and the J segment 4 bases; nucleotides outside the gene matches: 6.

The V and J genes are TRBV18 and TRBJ1-6; TRBD1 agrees at 9 bases. Trimming removed 4 bases from V and 6 bases from J; junction bases left unmatched: 4. The CDR3 runs to 15 residues. CDR1 and CDR2 from the germline V gene are KGHSH and LQKENI. Written as DNA, the CDR3 is TGTGCCAGCTCACAAGGGACAGGGAGTAATTCACCCCTCCACTTT. Translated: CASSQGTGSNSPLHF.

The chain has TRBV27 and TRBJ2-7; 7 positions match TRBD2. The CDR3 spans 15 residues. Germline values: CDR1 MNHEY, CDR2 SMNVEV (reference sequence). V lost 3 bases and J lost 7; bases outside the gene matches: 12. The CDR3 loop reads CASSFQRDPLGEQYF. The CDR3 DNA is TGTGCCAGCAGTTTCCAGCGGGACCCCTTGGGGGAGCAGTACTTC.

Only a few counts were recorded for this clone. The junction departs from the called germline gene at one end, perhaps through a read error. The CDR3 is CASSQNQHRDNLF. The CDR3 coding sequence is TGCGCCAGCAGCCAAAACCAACACCGGGACAACCTCTTC. The J gene is TRBJ1-2, the V gene TRBV4-3; the D gene is possibly TRBD1 (6 bases). The germline V gene has CDR1 LGHNA and CDR2 YSLEER. This CDR3 is 13 amino acids long.

The chain is built from TRBV11-3 and TRBJ2-7; D possibly corresponds to TRBD1 (5 bases). Between the trimmed V and J ends, which lost 1 base and 6 bases, there was a span of 16 bases. From germline, CDR1 is SGHNT and CDR2 YENEEA. The CDR3 totals 15 residues. CDR3 protein: CASSLVVGSQGEQYF. CDR3 nucleotide sequence: TGTGCCAGCAGCTTAGTCGTAGGCTCGCAGGGCGAGCAGTACTTC.

This clone was counted a few times. The DNA for the CDR3 is TGTGCCAGCAGCTTGAATCAGAGAGCGACTGAAGCTTTCTTT. This codes for CASSLNQRATEAFF. The V gene is TRBV5-6, the J gene TRBJ1-1, with unresolved D. The CDR3 has 14 amino acids. CDR1 is SGHDT, CDR2 YYEEEE, per germline. V dropped 1 base and J dropped 5 bases, with 12 bases sitting between them. The whole variable domain, remainder taken from reference TRBV5-6 and TRBJ1-1, is DAGVTQSPTHLIKTRGQQVTLRCSPKSGHDTVSWYQQALGQGPQFIFQYYEEEERQRGNFPDRFSGHQFPNYSSELNVNALLLGDSALYLCASSLNQRATEAFFGQGTRLTVV.

The chain employs TRBV28 and TRBJ1-1; 7 positions match TRBD1. The CDR3 totals 14 residues. CDR1 and CDR2 from the germline V gene are MDHEN and SYDVKM. V lost 7 bases to trimming and J lost 3 bases; unmatched junction nucleotides: 8. CDR3 sequence: CASKIGQDHTEAFF. DNA of the CDR3: TGTGCCAGCAAGATCGGACAGGACCACACTGAAGCTTTCTTT. The full variable domain, rest sourced from reference TRBV28 and TRBJ1-1, is DVKVTQSSRYLVKRTGEKVFLECVQDMDHENMFWYRQDPGLGLRLIYFSYDVKMKEKGDIPEGYSVSREKKERFSLILESASTNQTSMYLCASKIGQDHTEAFFGQGTRLTVV.

This clone was observed once. The V gene is TRBV6-6, the J gene TRBJ1-6; 7 bases fit TRBD1. Germline V lookup: CDR1 MNHNY, CDR2 SVGAGI (reference sequence). This CDR3 comprises 15 residues. Losses at the gene ends were 8 bases for V and 6 bases for J; bases not matched to a gene: 10. The CDR3 protein is CASRSRDSLNSPLHF. The CDR3 DNA is TGTGCCAGCCGTTCCCGGGACAGCCTTAATTCACCCCTCCACTTT.

This clone appeared a few times. This chain links TRBV2 with TRBJ1-2; D is uncertain. The CDR3 runs to 15 residues. Germline V CDR1 and CDR2: SNHLY, FYNNEI. V was shortened by 5 bases and J by 2 bases, with 15 bases between the two germline ends. The CDR3 region has the DNA TGTGCCAGCAGTCCATCACAGAACAGAAACTATGGCTACACCTTC. Protein sequence: CASSPSQNRNYGYTF. The full variable domain, with the rest looked up from reference TRBV2 and TRBJ1-2, is EPEVTQTPSHQVTQMGQEVILRCVPISNHLYFYWYRQILGQKVEFLVSFYNNEISEKSEIFDDQFSVERPDGSNFTLKIRSTKLEDSAMYFCASSPSQNRNYGYTFGSGTRLTVV.

In its sample, this clone was seen once. The V call is TRBV28, the J call TRBJ2-1; 12 bases map to TRBD2. The length of the CDR3 is 15 residues. Germline V gives CDR1 MDHEN, CDR2 SYDVKM. Trimming removed 2 bases from V and 9 bases from J; junction bases left unmatched: 5. The CDR3 nucleotides read TGTGCCAGCAGTTTAGCACTAGCGGGGGGCACTGAGCAGTTCTTC. Protein: CASSLALAGGTEQFF.

The chain links TRBV7-6 to TRBJ2-7, with D possibly TRBD1 on 6 matching bases. The length of the CDR3 is 17 residues. Trimming left V 1 base short and J 3 bases short, with 19 bases between. The germline V gene has CDR1 SGHVS and CDR2 FNYEAQ. The CDR3 region is CASSLELGHGNDYEQYF. Written as DNA, the CDR3 is TGTGCCAGCAGCTTAGAACTGGGACACGGAAACGACTACGAGCAGTACTTC.